This T cell receptor beta chain was sequenced in a study of early T cells in non-severe SARS-CoV-2 infection. V dropped 8 bases and J dropped 3 bases, with 10 bases sitting between them. The CDR3 covers 12 residues. In TCRdb, the 5' RACE reads were re-called with MiXCR into one record per CDR3 protein. There are around 20,000 distinct CDR3 sequences in the sample; about 4% occur only once, and about 1.5% lies in the top ten. This clonotype was seen ten or more times. The sequencing input was whole blood. This TCR derives from an adult who was a healthcare worker with PCR-confirmed SARS-CoV-2 infection or an uninfected control (not recorded which). The chain has TRBV12-3 or TRBV12-4 and TRBJ1-1; no firm D call. The CDR3 spells CASSDRYTEAFF. The CDR3 DNA follows: TGTGCCAGCTCGGACCGCTACACTGAAGCTTTCTTT.